The sequence of this T cell receptor (beta chain) was determined in a study of tissue T cells after allogeneic stem cell transplantation. In its sample, this clone was seen a few times. Its antigen is not known. The sample carries other DNA sequences with the same CDR3. Sequencing of TCRbeta CDR3 at survey depth gave sequences and template counts. Profiling relied on immunoSEQ multiplex PCR, and the TCRdb table lists in-frame clones only, not all of them. Of thousands of clones in the sample, 63% were seen once. Study-wide points: Tissue-detected TCR repertoire was only partly captured by blood and spleen T cells.

V was cut by 5 bases and J by 1 base, with 5 bases left in between. Per the germline V gene, CDR1 is SEHNR and CDR2 is FQNEAQ (reference sequence). The CDR3 is made up of 12 amino acids. Comparators were three non-transplant cancer patients without known GI disease. This rearrangement joins TRBV7-9 to TRBJ1-1; perhaps TRBD1 as D (5 bases). The sample consisted of tissue from the esophagus, taken at autopsy. This TCR was sampled from a female donor aged 60 or older with lung cancer. The CDR3 spells CASSGQNTEAFF. As DNA, the CDR3 is TGTGCCAGCAGCGGACAGAACACTGAAGCTTTCTTT.